The clone carrying this T cell receptor beta chain was counted only a few times. Its antigen remains unidentified. The data derive from a study of brain metastases from non-small cell lung cancer. Study conclusions and caveats: Brain metastases had lower T-cell infiltration than primary tumors. Metastases had sparse T cells but largely shared repertoires with primaries.

Produced via immunoSEQ multiplex PCR; TCRdb's table is partial and in-frame only. The sample contains some 540 clones, 85% of which appear only once. Sequencing was done on a sample of tissue from a brain metastasis. The receptor's source is a donor at least 40 years old with non-small cell lung cancer.

CDR3 in amino acids: CASSIGRNTEAFF. The CDR3 region has the DNA TGTGCCAGTAGTATCGGCAGAAACACTGAAGCTTTCTTT. The chain has TRBV19 and TRBJ1-1; D remains unclear. The CDR3 is made up of 13 amino acids. The germline V and J ends were trimmed by 3 bases and 2 bases, with 7 bases remaining between them. Per germline, CDR1 LNHDA and CDR2 SQIVND (reference sequence).